A single sample is the source of the 23 T cell receptor beta chains below, sequenced in a study of blood T cell repertoires in COVID-19. Here immunoSEQ multiplex PCR was the method, and the copy in TCRdb shows in-frame clones only, minus some. The sample lists roughly 150,000 clones; 75% to 90% were seen once. The source material was PBMCs or T cells enriched from blood (not recorded which). The receptors derive from a man aged 70 or older who had been exposed to COVID-19.

This chain links TRBV3-1 (or the pseudogene TRBV3-2) with TRBJ2-7; 10 bases match TRBD2. V was clipped by 0 bases and J by 4 bases; unmatched bases: 3. CDR1 is LGHDT, CDR2 YNNKEL, per germline (reference sequence). The CDR3 consists of 15 residues. The CDR3 coding sequence is TGTGCCAGCAGCCAAGAGGGACTAGCGCAATACGAGCAGTACTTC. Translating it yields CASSQEGLAQYEQYF.

The sample holds a few counts of this clone. The V and J genes are TRBV5-1 and TRBJ1-1; D is uncertain. The CDR3 extends over 12 amino acids. Per the germline V gene, CDR1 is SGHRS and CDR2 is YFSETQ. Trimming removed 3 bases at V and 3 bases at J, with 6 bases between. CDR3 residues: CASSSLDTEAFF. For the CDR3, the DNA is TGCGCCAGCAGCTCACTGGACACTGAAGCTTTCTTT.

This chain links TRBV7-9 with TRBJ2-5; 11 positions match TRBD1. CDR1 and CDR2 from the germline V gene are SEHNR and FQNEAQ (reference sequence). CDR3 size: 17 residues. V gave up 3 bases and J gave up 10 bases; unmatched junction bases: 16. The CDR3 is CASSFAFGTGGPRDQYF. As DNA, the CDR3 is TGTGCCAGCAGCTTCGCCTTCGGGACAGGGGGGCCAAGGGACCAGTACTTC.

The V and J genes are TRBV14 and TRBJ2-7, with TRBD2 matching 7 bases. Germline assignment: CDR1 SGHDN and CDR2 FVKESK. CDR3 length equals 15 residues. Trimming took 6 bases from V and 0 from J; bases not matched to a gene: 8. The CDR3 DNA sequence: TGTGCCAGCAGATCCAGCGGGATCAGCTCCTACGAGCAGTACTTC. Its translation: CASRSSGISSYEQYF.

The CDR3 is CASTAGGGSYEQYF. CDR3 coding DNA: TGTGCCAGTACAGCGGGCGGGGGGTCCTACGAGCAGTACTTC. The chain combines TRBV5-4 with TRBJ2-7, with 8 nucleotides matching TRBD2. The CDR3 sequence is 14 residues long. The germline gives CDR1 SGHNT, CDR2 YYREEE (reference sequence). The J segment lost 1 base and the V segment lost 8 bases, leaving 8 bases of the junction unmatched.

The rearrangement uses TRBV7-9 and TRBJ1-6; 7 nucleotides agree with TRBD1. The junction had 7 bases not matched to a gene; V was cut back by 3 bases and J by 8 bases. The V gene's germline CDR1 is SEHNR and CDR2 FQNEAQ (reference sequence). The CDR3 has 15 residues. The CDR3 protein is CASSFKGQTHSPLHF. For the CDR3, the DNA is TGTGCCAGCAGCTTTAAGGGACAGACCCATTCACCCCTCCACTTT. Looking up the rest from reference TRBV7-9 and TRBJ1-6 gives the full variable domain: DTGVSQNPRHKITKRGQNVTFRCDPISEHNRLYWYRQTLGQGPEFLTYFQNEAQLEKSRLLSDRFSAERPKGSFSTLEIQRTEQGDSAMYLCASSFKGQTHSPLHFGNGTRLTVT.

CDR3 DNA sequence: TGTGCCATTGGGACAAATAACTATGGCTACACCTTC. Amino acid sequence: CAIGTNNYGYTF. V usage is TRBV6-5 and J usage is TRBJ1-2; D perhaps matches TRBD1 (6 bases). Germline lookup yields CDR1 MNHEY and CDR2 SVGAGI. V was trimmed by 10 bases and J by 1 base, leaving 10 bases between them. This CDR3 comprises 12 residues.

The chain joins TRBV28 to TRBJ1-2; weak D call: TRBD1 (6 bases). Germline lookup yields CDR1 MDHEN and CDR2 SYDVKM. The CDR3 length is 13 residues. Trimming removed 1 base from V and 6 bases from J, with 9 bases in between. The CDR3 sequence is CASSLYRADGYTF. The CDR3, as DNA: TGTGCCAGCAGTTTATACAGGGCGGATGGCTACACCTTC.

This chain uses TRBV6-2 or TRBV6-3 with TRBJ2-3; TRBD2 matches 11 bases. Germline assignment: CDR1 MNHEY and CDR2 SVGEGT. V trimming: 2 bases; J trimming: 4 bases; junction bases outside the gene matches: 5. This CDR3 comprises 16 residues. CDR3 bases: TGTGCCAGCAGTTACGGGCTAGCGGGAGGTGCAGATACGCAGTATTTT. Residues: CASSYGLAGGADTQYF.

The V gene is TRBV29-1, the J gene TRBJ2-1, with D maybe TRBD1 (6 bases). Germline V gives CDR1 SQVTM, CDR2 ANQGSEA. The CDR3 spans 15 residues. Trimming removed 6 bases at V and 3 bases at J, with 18 bases between. CDR3 sequence: CSVTGAGEIYNEQFF. The CDR3 region has the DNA TGCAGCGTGACCGGGGCAGGGGAGATCTACAATGAGCAGTTCTTC.

This clone came up a few times. The chain couples TRBV19 to TRBJ1-5; no clear D. This CDR3 is built from 16 residues. Trimming left V 4 bases short and J 5 bases short, with 18 bases between. Germline values: CDR1 LNHDA, CDR2 SQIVND (reference sequence). CDR3 DNA: TGTGCCAGTAGTAGTAGGGTAGTGAGGGCCGATCAGCCCCAGCATTTT. Its translation is CASSSRVVRADQPQHF. The full variable domain, its missing parts supplied by reference TRBV19 and TRBJ1-5, is DGGITQSPKYLFRKEGQNVTLSCEQNLNHDAMYWYRQDPGQGLRLIYYSQIVNDFQKGDIAEGYSVSREKKESFPLTVTSAQKNPTAFYLCASSSRVVRADQPQHFGDGTRLSIL.

V is TRBV7-9 and J is TRBJ1-3; 7 bases are shared with TRBD1. The V gene end was trimmed by 5 bases and the J gene end by 0 bases; junction bases not matched to a gene: 1. Germline V CDR1 and CDR2: SEHNR, FQNEAQ (reference sequence). The CDR3 totals 14 residues. The CDR3 region has the DNA TGTGCCAGCAGCAACAGGGGCTCTGGAAACACCATATATTTT. It yields the protein CASSNRGSGNTIYF.

This clone has more than one count but fewer than ten. This sequence joins TRBV11-3 and TRBJ1-6; 7 bases match TRBD1. J lost 2 bases, V lost 8 bases, and 9 bases had no gene match. Germline assignment: CDR1 SGHNT and CDR2 YENEEA. CDR3 length: 16 residues. CDR3 in amino acids: CASQKGAMTYNSPLHF. CDR3 in DNA: TGTGCCAGCCAGAAGGGGGCGATGACCTATAATTCACCCCTCCACTTT.

This clone showed up just a few times. The rearrangement joins TRBV6-2 or TRBV6-3 to TRBJ1-5; D possibly corresponds to TRBD1 (6 bases). The CDR3 sequence is 16 residues long. Trimming left V 2 bases short and J 0 bases short, with 11 bases between. CDR1 and CDR2 (germline): MNHEY, SVGEGT. The CDR3 sequence is CASSYTWTASNQPQHF. DNA for the CDR3: TGTGCCAGCAGTTACACCTGGACAGCTAGCAATCAGCCCCAGCATTTT.

This clone has just a few counts. J is TRBJ2-1 and V is TRBV30; no clear D gene. The germline CDR1 and CDR2 sequences are GTSNPN and SVGIG (reference sequence). This CDR3 has 15 amino acids. Trimming took 0 bases from V and 3 from J, leaving 12 bases between them. The CDR3 region has the DNA TGTGCCTGGAGTGTACTTGGAGCTTTCTACAATGAGCAGTTCTTC. It codes for CAWSVLGAFYNEQFF.

The chain uses TRBV7-2 and TRBJ2-7, with 14 bases fitting TRBD2. V dropped 5 bases and J dropped 6; count of bases not matched to a gene: 3. The CDR3 extends over 14 amino acids. The germline gives CDR1 SGHTA, CDR2 FQGNSA. The CDR3 loop reads CASSQGTSGSEQYF. CDR3 DNA: TGTGCCAGCAGCCAAGGGACTAGCGGGAGCGAGCAGTACTTC.

V gene TRBV28 combines with J gene TRBJ1-2; a weak D match, TRBD1 (5 bases). The V end lost 5 bases, the J end lost 4 bases, and 11 bases lay between the germline ends. Germline CDR1 is MDHEN and CDR2 is SYDVKM. This CDR3 has 13 residues. The CDR3 region has the DNA TGTGCCAGCAGTGCAGCAGGGTCCTATGGCTACACCTTC. Protein sequence: CASSAAGSYGYTF.

This chain joins TRBV7-8 and TRBJ1-5, with 8 bases that match TRBD1. Germline loops: CDR1 SGHVS, CDR2 FQNEAQ. With 5 bases clipped from V and 7 bases from J, the junction kept 7 bases outside the gene matches. This CDR3 comprises 14 residues. The CDR3: CASSAGQGDQPQHF. The CDR3 DNA reads TGTGCCAGCAGCGCCGGACAGGGAGACCAGCCCCAGCATTTT. The entire variable domain, with the rest obtained from reference TRBV7-8 and TRBJ1-5, is as follows: GAGVSQSPRYKVAKRGQDVALRCDPISGHVSLFWYQQALGQGPEFLTYFQNEAQLDKSGLPSDRFFAERPEGSVSTLKIQRTQQEDSAVYLCASSAGQGDQPQHFGDGTRLSIL.

The chain couples TRBV6-4 to TRBJ2-2; D unclear. The CDR3 covers 13 residues. CDR1 MRHNA and CDR2 SNTAGT come from the germline V gene. Trimming took 3 bases from V and 6 from J, leaving 8 bases between them. This chain's CDR3 is CASSEGFPGELFF. CDR3 coding DNA: TGTGCCAGCAGTGAGGGCTTCCCCGGGGAGCTGTTTTTT.

This clone came up once. V gene TRBV6-2 or TRBV6-3 combines with J gene TRBJ1-5; D perhaps matches TRBD1 (5 bases). The V end lost 5 bases, the J end lost 0 bases, and 11 bases lay between the germline ends. The CDR3 runs 15 residues. The germline V gene has CDR1 MNHEY and CDR2 SVGEGT. The DNA for the CDR3 is TGTGCCAGCAGTGGGGGGGGAAATAGCAATCAGCCCCAGCATTTT. Translating it yields CASSGGGNSNQPQHF.

The chain uses TRBV14 and TRBJ2-1, with D hard to call. Germline assignment: CDR1 SGHDN and CDR2 FVKESK. V was cut by 2 bases and J by 10 bases, with 9 bases left in between. The CDR3 is 12 amino acids. CDR3 sequence (DNA): TGTGCCAGCAGCCAATATGCGGTCGAGCAGTTCTTC. Its protein is CASSQYAVEQFF. The whole variable domain, remainder taken from reference TRBV14 and TRBJ2-1, is EAGVTQFPSHSVIEKGQTVTLRCDPISGHDNLYWYRRVMGKEIKFLLHFVKESKQDESGMPNNRFLAERTGGTYSTLKVQPAELEDSGVYFCASSQYAVEQFFGPGTRLTVL.

The genes are TRBV6-5 and TRBJ1-2; D ambiguous. The CDR3 loop spans 12 amino acids. Looked up from germline, CDR1 is MNHEY and CDR2 is SVGAGI. Trimming shortened V by 11 bases and J by 2 bases, and 12 bases separated the two germline ends. The CDR3 DNA sequence: TGTGCCGCCGCGGGGATGAACTATGGCTACACCTTC. Protein: CAAAGMNYGYTF.

The gene calls are TRBV9 and TRBJ2-5; TRBD1 might be the D (8 bases). V lost 4 bases and J 4 bases, leaving 17 bases between the germline ends. Germline lookup yields CDR1 SGDLS and CDR2 YYNGEE. The CDR3 contains 15 residues. CDR3 amino acids: CASSLDTGGAETQYF. DNA for the CDR3: TGTGCCAGCAGCCTCGATACAGGGGGGGCAGAGACCCAGTACTTC.